The 8 T cell receptor beta chains below come from one sample, sequenced in a study of blood T cell repertoires in COVID-19. Measured with immunoSEQ multiplex PCR; TCRdb has only the in-frame clones, and not every one. The sample gives about 240,000 clones, around 88% of which show up once; about 12% is in the top ten. The specimen was peripheral blood. The receptors shown here come from an older man with acute or convalescent COVID-19.

This chain connects TRBV4-1 to TRBJ1-4; TRBD1 might be the D (5 bases). The length of the CDR3 is 14 residues. The germline V gene encodes CDR1 MGHRA and CDR2 YSYEKL. Written as DNA, the CDR3 is TGCCCCCCCAGCCGACAGTGGGAAAGAGAAAAACTGTTTTTT. It is translated as CPPSRQWEREKLFF.

The chain carries TRBV28 and TRBJ2-2; a possible D gene is TRBD1 (5 bases). CDR3 length: 15 amino acids. Germline V gene sequence: CDR1 MDHEN, CDR2 SYDVKM. Trimming removed 6 bases at V and 5 bases at J, with 16 bases between. The CDR3 here is CASSQGLGRTGELFF. The CDR3 bases are TGTGCCAGCAGCCAGGGTTTGGGAAGGACCGGGGAGCTGTTTTTT.

The chain combines TRBV25-1 with TRBJ2-7; D is uncertain. The CDR3 consists of 12 residues. Between the trimmed V and J ends, which lost 8 bases and 3 bases, there was a span of 11 bases. The V gene's germline CDR1 is MGHDK and CDR2 SYGVNS. The CDR3 is CASLSGVYEQYF. For the CDR3, the DNA is TGTGCCAGCCTATCTGGTGTCTACGAGCAGTACTTC.

This chain connects TRBV28 to TRBJ1-1, with D uncertain. The germline V and J ends were trimmed by 11 bases and 1 base, with 5 bases remaining between them. CDR1 MDHEN and CDR2 SYDVKM come from the germline V gene. The CDR3 runs to 10 residues. The CDR3 region is CASENTEAFF. As DNA, the CDR3 is TGTGCCTCAGAGAACACTGAAGCTTTCTTT.

J is TRBJ2-1 and V is TRBV7-9, with D hard to call. The CDR3 runs 17 residues. The germline V gene has CDR1 SEHNR and CDR2 FQNEAQ (reference sequence). V gave up 5 bases and J gave up 7 bases, with 24 bases separating them. The CDR3 bases are TGTGCCAGCAGCCCGTACATCGGCTCCTCCCCGGGTAATGAGCAGTTCTTC. This translates into CASSPYIGSSPGNEQFF.

V gene TRBV19 combines with J gene TRBJ1-2, with 9 bases lining up with TRBD1. Trimming removed 5 bases from V and 4 bases from J; junction bases left unmatched: 2. The CDR3 loop spans 13 amino acids. The germline V gene has CDR1 LNHDA and CDR2 SQIVND (reference sequence). CDR3 sequence (DNA): TGTGCCAGTAGTGGACAGGGGACCTATGGCTACACCTTC. Protein product: CASSGQGTYGYTF.

The sample holds a few counts of this clone. The chain is built from TRBV19 and TRBJ1-5; perhaps TRBD1 as D (5 bases). This CDR3 has 16 amino acids. Germline assignment: CDR1 LNHDA and CDR2 SQIVND (reference sequence). V lost 8 bases to trimming and J lost 3 bases, with 20 bases between them. The CDR3 sequence is CASLSRGSGTNQPQHF. CDR3 coding DNA: TGTGCCAGTCTCAGCCGGGGGTCGGGGACCAATCAGCCCCAGCATTTT.

J is TRBJ2-7 and V is TRBV18; 7 nucleotides agree with TRBD1. CDR3 length equals 13 residues. CDR1 and CDR2 (germline): KGHSH, LQKENI. V dropped 6 bases and J dropped 4; count of bases not matched to a gene: 6. CDR3 bases: TGTGCCAGCTCCGAGGGACAGAGATACGAGCAGTACTTC. Its translation is CASSEGQRYEQYF. Complete variable domain (other parts from reference TRBV18 and TRBJ2-7): NAGVMQNPRHLVRRRGQEARLRCSPMKGHSHVYWYRQLPEEGLKFMVYLQKENIIDESGMPKERFSAEFPKEGPSILRIQQVVRGDSAAYFCASSEGQRYEQYFGPGTRLTVT.